The rows below give T cell receptor beta chains drawn from one sample of a study of T-cell memory formation after mild COVID-19. TCRdb ran MiXCR on the 5' RACE reads and lists one entry per CDR3 protein. The table has roughly 340,000 distinct CDR3 sequences, about a sixth seen once. Material for sequencing was PBMCs or a T cell subset sorted from them (not recorded which). The origin of the receptors is a man in his late teens or twenties who had mild COVID-19 (a few samples of this study predate the infection). Cell type and time point are not known. The CDR3 runs from the conserved cysteine through the conserved F or W. The D gene is left open where the match is weak. Where a row states a size, it is once, few, many or the class of an expanded clone; other rows omit it.

TRBD1	few	TRBJ2-7	TRBV12-3/TRBV12-4	CASSLEGGQGAYYEQYF	TGTGCCAGCAGTTTAGAAGGGGGACAGGGGGCCTACTACGAGCAGTACTTC
TRBD1	medium-sized	TRBJ2-1	TRBV12-3/TRBV12-4	CASRQGIGNEQFF	TGTGCCAGCAGACAGGGGATCGGGAATGAGCAGTTCTTC
TRBD2	-	TRBJ2-2	TRBV5-6	CASSFGGAGTGELFF	TGTGCCAGCAGCTTCGGGGGGGCCGGCACCGGGGAGCTGTTTTTT
TRBD1	few	TRBJ2-3	TRBV29-1	CSGTGSVGDTQYF	TGCAGCGGGACAGGGTCTGTCGGAGATACGCAGTATTTT
-	many	TRBJ1-2	TRBV7-2	CASILVGGSRGYTF	TGTGCCAGCATCCTCGTTGGGGGCTCTCGGGGCTACACCTTC
TRBD2	many	TRBJ2-1	TRBV5-1	CASSTGTSGKSSYNEQFF	TGCGCCAGCAGCACCGGGACTAGCGGGAAGAGCTCCTACAATGAGCAGTTCTTC
TRBD1	-	TRBJ2-7	TRBV15	CATSISRDRGHEQYF	TGTGCCACCAGCATCTCCCGGGACAGGGGGCACGAGCAGTACTTC
-	many	TRBJ2-2	TRBV5-1	CASSATDSNTGELFF	TGCGCCAGCAGCGCCACGGATTCGAACACCGGGGAGCTGTTTTTT
-	few	TRBJ1-1	TRBV9	CASSVEGVGTEAFF	TGTGCCAGCAGCGTAGAAGGGGTTGGGACTGAAGCTTTCTTT
TRBD2	few	TRBJ2-7	TRBV4-2	CASSQGKGGEQYF	TGTGCCAGCAGCCAAGGGAAGGGAGGGGAGCAGTACTTC
-	-	TRBJ2-5	TRBV9	CASSVGTLAETQYF	TGTGCCAGCAGCGTAGGAACGTTGGCTGAGACCCAGTACTTC
-	-	TRBJ2-3	TRBV11-1	CASSRLITDTQYF	TGTGCCAGCAGTCGGTTAATAACAGATACGCAGTATTTT
TRBD1	-	TRBJ1-1	TRBV3-1	CASSSRPRDREAFF	TGTGCCAGCAGCTCAAGACCCAGGGACAGGGAAGCTTTCTTT
-	-	TRBJ1-1	TRBV7-6	CASSLATGAIWEAFF	TGTGCCAGCAGCTTAGCCACGGGAGCCATCTGGGAAGCTTTCTTT
-	-	TRBJ1-5	TRBV12-5	CASGKGYSNQPQHF	TGTGCTAGTGGAAAGGGATATAGCAATCAGCCCCAGCATTTT
-	many	TRBJ1-4	TRBV11-2	CASSNPQGLANEKLFF	TGTGCCAGCAGCAACCCCCAGGGTTTGGCTAATGAAAAACTGTTTTTT
TRBD2	-	TRBJ2-5	TRBV7-2	CASSLASSGVQTQYF	TGTGCCAGCAGCTTAGCCTCTAGCGGGGTTCAGACCCAGTACTTC
-	-	TRBJ2-4	TRBV5-6	CASSLTLGNIQYF	TGTGCCAGCAGCTTGACCCTGGGGAACATTCAGTACTTC
-	once	TRBJ1-2	TRBV21-1	CASSTFTWRRRHYGYTF	TGTGCCAGCAGCACCTTCACCTGGAGGAGACGCCACTATGGCTACACCTTC
-	many	TRBJ2-3	TRBV6-6	CASSGGTDTQYF	TGTGCCAGCTCAGGGGGCACAGATACGCAGTATTTT
-	-	TRBJ1-1	TRBV14	CASSHATEAFF	TGTGCCAGCAGCCATGCAACTGAAGCTTTCTTT
-	-	TRBJ2-2	TRBV7-2	CASSLFRGREGGELFF	TGTGCCAGCAGCCTCTTCCGGGGAAGGGAAGGCGGGGAGCTGTTTTTT
TRBD1	-	TRBJ1-2	TRBV9	CASSGGQGVGYGYTF	TGTGCCAGCAGCGGCGGACAGGGCGTCGGCTATGGCTACACCTTC
TRBD2	-	TRBJ2-5	TRBV5-4	CASSDRAGGPQETQYF	TGTGCCAGCAGCGACCGCGCGGGGGGGCCCCAAGAGACCCAGTACTTC
-	-	TRBJ1-3	TRBV4-3	CASSQDLVISGNTIYF	TGCGCCAGCAGCCAAGATCTGGTGATTTCTGGAAACACCATATATTTT
-	many	TRBJ2-5	TRBV5-5	CASRNLLNQETQYF	TGTGCCAGCAGGAACCTGTTAAACCAAGAGACCCAGTACTTC
-	few	TRBJ1-1	TRBV12-3/TRBV12-4	CASSFTQYTEAFF	TGTGCCAGCAGTTTTACCCAATACACTGAAGCTTTCTTT
-	-	TRBJ1-1	TRBV18	CASSRDGWNTEAFF	TGTGCCAGCTCACGGGACGGCTGGAACACTGAAGCTTTCTTT
TRBD1	few	TRBJ2-6	TRBV7-9	CASSSTRADRGLSGANVLTF	TGTGCCAGCAGCTCAACTAGGGCCGACAGGGGGCTGTCTGGGGCCAACGTCCTGACTTTC
-	many	TRBJ2-1	TRBV28	CAGSGTLTYNEQFF	TGTGCCGGTTCCGGGACTCTGACCTACAATGAGCAGTTCTTC
TRBD2	few	TRBJ2-3	TRBV4-2	CASSEGGLSGGADTQYF	TGTGCCAGCAGCGAAGGGGGTCTGAGCGGGGGAGCAGATACGCAGTATTTT
-	few	TRBJ2-7	TRBV12-3/TRBV12-4	CASSPRPGEQYF	TGTGCCAGCAGTCCTCGACCCGGGGAGCAGTACTTC
-	-	TRBJ2-3	TRBV19	CASSPIRGLSSTDTQYF	TGTGCCAGTAGTCCCATCCGGGGGCTCTCTAGCACAGATACGCAGTATTTT
-	many	TRBJ2-1	TRBV18	CASSPPAGTAYNEQFF	TGTGCCAGCTCACCACCGGCGGGGACCGCCTACAATGAGCAGTTCTTC
-	-	TRBJ2-1	TRBV5-1	CASRTQSSYNEQFF	TGCGCCAGCAGGACTCAGAGCTCCTACAATGAGCAGTTCTTC
-	few	TRBJ2-7	TRBV7-2	CASSLVSRGYEQYF	TGTGCCAGCAGCTTAGTTAGTAGGGGCTACGAGCAGTACTTC
-	many	TRBJ1-1	TRBV4-1	CASSQRALNTEAFF	TGCGCCAGCAGCCAAAGGGCCCTGAACACTGAAGCTTTCTTT
TRBD1	-	TRBJ2-1	TRBV4-3	CASSQDGTGFYNEQFF	TGCGCCAGCAGCCAAGACGGGACAGGCTTTTACAATGAGCAGTTCTTC
-	few	TRBJ1-6	TRBV30	CAWNEAGNSPLHF	TGTGCCTGGAACGAGGCAGGGAATTCACCCCTCCACTTT
-	many	TRBJ2-3	TRBV5-1	CASFGDFTDTQYF	TGCGCCAGCTTTGGGGATTTCACAGATACGCAGTATTTT
-	few	TRBJ2-5	TRBV6-1	CASSAGARETQYF	TGTGCCAGCAGTGCAGGGGCAAGGGAGACCCAGTACTTC
TRBD2	few	TRBJ2-1	TRBV29-1	CSVRTSGGARAEQFF	TGCAGCGTTCGGACTAGCGGGGGGGCCAGGGCTGAGCAGTTCTTC
-	few	TRBJ2-3	TRBV7-3	CASSPTGRRTDTQYF	TGTGCCAGCAGCCCAACTGGGCGTAGAACAGATACGCAGTATTTT
TRBD2	many	TRBJ2-1	TRBV7-2	CASSLSASGGAYNEQFF	TGTGCCAGCAGCTTATCGGCTAGCGGGGGGGCCTACAATGAGCAGTTCTTC
TRBD1	few	TRBJ2-6	TRBV7-9	CASSSTGAGANVLTF	TGTGCCAGCAGCTCGACAGGGGCTGGGGCCAACGTCCTGACTTTC
-	many	TRBJ1-1	TRBV6-5	CASSYSWERNTEAFF	TGTGCCAGCAGTTACTCGTGGGAAAGGAACACTGAAGCTTTCTTT
-	many	TRBJ2-7	TRBV4-2	CASSIGQLDEQYF	TGTGCCAGCAGCATAGGACAGCTGGACGAGCAGTACTTC
-	few	TRBJ1-5	TRBV6-6	CASSFSRAEPQHF	TGTGCCAGCAGTTTCTCTCGGGCCGAGCCCCAGCATTTT
TRBD1	few	TRBJ2-1	TRBV20-1	CSALETGFNEQFF	TGCAGTGCCCTGGAGACAGGGTTCAATGAGCAGTTCTTC
-	-	TRBJ2-4	TRBV27	CASSRNRVAKNIQYF	TGTGCCAGCAGTCGGAACAGGGTAGCCAAAAACATTCAGTACTTC
TRBD1	once	TRBJ1-5	TRBV6-1	CASSNRQGSQPQHF	TGTGCCAGCAGTAACCGACAGGGGAGTCAGCCCCAGCATTTT
-	few	TRBJ2-1	TRBV5-6	CASSLPGVVYNEQFF	TGTGCCAGCAGTCTGCCTGGGGTCGTCTACAATGAGCAGTTCTTC
TRBD1	-	TRBJ2-5	TRBV4-1	CASSQAGGLFQETQYF	TGCGCCAGCAGCCAAGCAGGGGGCCTTTTCCAAGAGACCCAGTACTTC
-	few	TRBJ2-3	TRBV19	CASRSLSLTDTQYF	TGTGCCAGTAGGAGCCTTTCTCTCACAGATACGCAGTATTTT
-	many	TRBJ2-1	TRBV7-2	CASSITRDRLNEQFF	TGTGCCAGCAGCATTACTCGGGACCGGTTAAATGAGCAGTTCTTC
TRBD1	-	TRBJ2-3	TRBV2	CASWWQGAGDTQYF	TGTGCCAGCTGGTGGCAGGGGGCAGGAGATACGCAGTATTTT
TRBD1	few	TRBJ2-1	TRBV7-9	CASSGQGAGSYNEQFF	TGTGCCAGCTCAGGACAGGGGGCGGGCTCCTACAATGAGCAGTTCTTC